This record covers a single T cell receptor beta chain. A junction end diverges from the germline sequence, so it may reflect a read error. TCRbeta libraries were built with three rounds of nested PCR, modified from ARM-PCR. TCRdb redid the calling of the multiplex PCR reads with MiXCR, one entry per CDR3 protein. The sample has 70,000 to 95,000 distinct CDR3 sequences, 76% seen once; the top ten hold under 40%. RNA was extracted from bulk tissue without any cell sorting. More than 3 cm separated this lung sample from the edge of the tumor. Chemotherapy-naive patients with new lung cancer underwent thoracic surgery in China, August–November 2014. Germline assignment: CDR1 SQVTM and CDR2 ANQGSEA. The CDR3 length is 13 residues. This entry belongs to a study of tumor and adjacent non-tumor tissue in lung cancer.

This rearrangement joins TRBV29-1 to TRBJ1-5, with a possible D match to TRBD1 (5 bases). The TCR comes from a man in his 70s with non-small cell lung cancer. The material sequenced was distant non-tumor lung tissue. CDR3: CSVEEGLDQPQDF. The DNA for the CDR3 is TGCAGTGTTGAAGAGGGGCTAGATCAGCCCCAGGATTTT.